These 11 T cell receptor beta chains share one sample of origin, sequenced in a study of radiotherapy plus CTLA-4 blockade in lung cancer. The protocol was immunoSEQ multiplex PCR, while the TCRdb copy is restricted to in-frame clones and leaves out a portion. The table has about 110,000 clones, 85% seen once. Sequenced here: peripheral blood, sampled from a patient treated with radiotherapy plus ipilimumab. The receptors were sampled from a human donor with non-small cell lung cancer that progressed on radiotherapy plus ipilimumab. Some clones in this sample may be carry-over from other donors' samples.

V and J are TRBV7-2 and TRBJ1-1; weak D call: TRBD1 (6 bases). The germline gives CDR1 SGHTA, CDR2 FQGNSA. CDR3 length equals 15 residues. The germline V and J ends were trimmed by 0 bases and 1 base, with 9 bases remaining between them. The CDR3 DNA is TGTGCCAGCAGCTTAGCCACAGGGCCGAACACTGAAGCTTTCTTT. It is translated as CASSLATGPNTEAFF.

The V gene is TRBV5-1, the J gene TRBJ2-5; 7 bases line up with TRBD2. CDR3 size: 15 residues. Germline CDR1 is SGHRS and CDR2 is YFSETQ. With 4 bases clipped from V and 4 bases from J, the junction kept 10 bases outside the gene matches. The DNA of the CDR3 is TGCGCCAGCAGCCTGGACGGGGGGTATGGAGAGACCCAGTACTTC. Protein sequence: CASSLDGGYGETQYF. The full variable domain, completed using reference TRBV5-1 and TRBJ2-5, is KAGVTQTPRYLIKTRGQQVTLSCSPISGHRSVSWYQQTPGQGLQFLFEYFSETQRNKGNFPGRFSGRQFSNSRSEMNVSTLELGDSALYLCASSLDGGYGETQYFGPGTRLLVL.

The CDR3 loop reads CASSDGTAYGYTF. The DNA of the CDR3 is TGTGCCAGCAGCGACGGGACAGCTTATGGCTACACCTTC. V is TRBV9 and J is TRBJ1-2; TRBD1 matches at 7 bases. Trimming cost V 3 bases and J 5 bases; bases outside gene matches: 4. Germline lookup yields CDR1 SGDLS and CDR2 YYNGEE. The CDR3 has 13 amino acids.

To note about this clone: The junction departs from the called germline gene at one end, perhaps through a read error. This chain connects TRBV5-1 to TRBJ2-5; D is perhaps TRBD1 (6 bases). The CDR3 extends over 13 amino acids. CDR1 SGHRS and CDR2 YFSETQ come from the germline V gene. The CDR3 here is CASSLDSPETQYF. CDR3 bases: TGCGCCAGCAGTTTGGACAGTCCAGAGACCCAGTACTTC.

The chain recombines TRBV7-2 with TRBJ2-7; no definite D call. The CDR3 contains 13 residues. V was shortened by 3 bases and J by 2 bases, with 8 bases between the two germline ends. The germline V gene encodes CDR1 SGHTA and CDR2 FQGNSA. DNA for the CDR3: TGTGCCAGCAGCTTGGAGATACCCTACGAGCAGTACTTC. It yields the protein CASSLEIPYEQYF. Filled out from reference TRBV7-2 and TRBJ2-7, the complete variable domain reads GAGVSQSPSNKVTEKGKDVELRCDPISGHTALYWYRQSLGQGLEFLIYFQGNSAPDKSGLPSDRFSAERTGGSVSTLTIQRTQQEDSAVYLCASSLEIPYEQYFGPGTRLTVT.

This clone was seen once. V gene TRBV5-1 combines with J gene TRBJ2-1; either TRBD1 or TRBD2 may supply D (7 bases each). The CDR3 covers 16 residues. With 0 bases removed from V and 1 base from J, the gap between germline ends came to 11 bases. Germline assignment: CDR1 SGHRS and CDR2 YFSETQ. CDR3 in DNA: TGCGCCAGCAGCTTGGCAGGGGGGGTATCCTACAATGAGCAGTTCTTC. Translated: CASSLAGGVSYNEQFF.

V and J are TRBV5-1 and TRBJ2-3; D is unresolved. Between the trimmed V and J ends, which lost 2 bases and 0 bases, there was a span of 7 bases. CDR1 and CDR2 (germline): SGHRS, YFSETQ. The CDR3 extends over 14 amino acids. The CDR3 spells CASSLYGSTDTQYF. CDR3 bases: TGCGCCAGCAGCTTATATGGGAGCACAGATACGCAGTATTTT.

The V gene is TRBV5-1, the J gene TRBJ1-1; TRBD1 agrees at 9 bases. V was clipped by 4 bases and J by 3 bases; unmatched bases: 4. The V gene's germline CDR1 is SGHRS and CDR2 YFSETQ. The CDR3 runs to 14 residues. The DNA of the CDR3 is TGCGCCAGCAGCCCGGGGACAGGGTACACTGAAGCTTTCTTT. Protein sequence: CASSPGTGYTEAFF.

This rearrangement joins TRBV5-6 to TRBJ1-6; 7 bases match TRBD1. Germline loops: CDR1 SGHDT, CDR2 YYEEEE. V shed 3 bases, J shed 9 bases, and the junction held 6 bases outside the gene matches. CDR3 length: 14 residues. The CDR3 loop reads CASSYRDRSSPLHF. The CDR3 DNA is TGTGCCAGCAGCTACCGGGACAGATCTTCACCCCTCCACTTT.

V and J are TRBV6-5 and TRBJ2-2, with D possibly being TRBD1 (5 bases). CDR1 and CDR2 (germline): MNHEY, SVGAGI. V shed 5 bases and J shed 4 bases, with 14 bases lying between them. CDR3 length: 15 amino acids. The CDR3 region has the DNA TGTGCCAGCAGTCCTATCTCAGGGCTCACCGGGGAGCTGTTTTTT. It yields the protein CASSPISGLTGELFF.

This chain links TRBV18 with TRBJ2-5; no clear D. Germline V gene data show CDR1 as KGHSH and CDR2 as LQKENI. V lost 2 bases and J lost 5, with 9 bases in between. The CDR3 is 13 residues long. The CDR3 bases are TGTGCCAGCTCACCAGAAGGCCGGGAGACCCAGTACTTC. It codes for CASSPEGRETQYF.